The sequence of this TCR beta chain was determined in a study of tumor-infiltrating lymphocytes in oesophageal squamous cell carcinoma. This clonotype turned up a few times. One entry per CDR3 protein, called by TCRdb with MiXCR from the PCR reads. The sample holds under 20,000 distinct CDR3 sequences, over 40% seen once. The CDR3 loop spans 16 amino acids. Germline CDR1 and CDR2: WSHSY and SAAADI. Trimming removed 3 bases from V and 2 bases from J, with 14 bases in between. Material: normal esophageal tissue next to the tumor. The receptor's source is a male donor with esophageal squamous cell carcinoma. V is TRBV10-2 and J is TRBJ2-1; D may correspond to TRBD1 or TRBD2 (5 bases each). The CDR3 nucleotides are TGCGCCAGCAGTGAACTTCGGGGCTATACCTACAATGAGCAGTTCTTC. Translating gives CASSELRGYTYNEQFF.